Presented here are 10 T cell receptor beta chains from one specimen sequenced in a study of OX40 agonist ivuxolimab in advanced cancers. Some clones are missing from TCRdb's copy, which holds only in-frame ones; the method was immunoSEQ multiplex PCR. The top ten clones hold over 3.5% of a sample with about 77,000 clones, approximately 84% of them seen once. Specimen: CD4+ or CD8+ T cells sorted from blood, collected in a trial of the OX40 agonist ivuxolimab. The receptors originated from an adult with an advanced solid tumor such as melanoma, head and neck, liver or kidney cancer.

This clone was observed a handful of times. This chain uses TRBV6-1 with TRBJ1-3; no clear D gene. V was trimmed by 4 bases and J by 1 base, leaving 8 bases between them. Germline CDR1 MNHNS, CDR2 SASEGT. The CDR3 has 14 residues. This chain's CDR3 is CASSVAGSGNTIYF. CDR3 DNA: TGTGCCAGCAGTGTAGCGGGATCTGGAAACACCATATATTTT.

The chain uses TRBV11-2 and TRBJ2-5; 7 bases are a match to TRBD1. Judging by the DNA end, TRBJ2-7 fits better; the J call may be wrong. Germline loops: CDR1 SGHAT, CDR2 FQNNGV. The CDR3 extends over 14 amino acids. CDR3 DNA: TGTGCCAGCAGATCAAGTCGAGGGGGCGGCGAGCAGTACTTC. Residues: CASRSSRGGGEQYF.

The CDR3 sequence: CASSLLGPGAIHYNEQFF. As DNA, the CDR3 is TGCGCCAGCAGCTTGTTAGGGCCGGGGGCTATTCACTACAATGAGCAGTTCTTC. This chain links TRBV5-1 with TRBJ2-7; D tentatively fits TRBD1 or TRBD2 (6 bases each). The DNA end is more similar to TRBJ2-1, so the J call may be wrong. Germline assignment: CDR1 SGHRS and CDR2 YFSETQ. This CDR3 is 18 amino acids long.

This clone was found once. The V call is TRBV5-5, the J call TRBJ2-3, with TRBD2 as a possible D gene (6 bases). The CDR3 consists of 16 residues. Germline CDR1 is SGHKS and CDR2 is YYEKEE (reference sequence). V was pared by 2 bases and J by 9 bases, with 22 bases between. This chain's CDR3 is CASSLAGGADRRTQYF. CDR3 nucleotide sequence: TGTGCCAGCAGCTTAGCCGGGGGAGCAGACCGGCGAACGCAGTATTTT.

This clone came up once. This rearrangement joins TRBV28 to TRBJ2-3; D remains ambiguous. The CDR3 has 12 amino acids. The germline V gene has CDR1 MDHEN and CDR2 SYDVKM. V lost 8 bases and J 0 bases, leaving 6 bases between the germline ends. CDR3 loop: CASGDSTDTQYF. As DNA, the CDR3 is TGTGCCAGCGGTGATAGCACAGATACGCAGTATTTT.

CDR3 sequence (DNA): TGTGCCAGCAGCCCAGGGGGGAGCAATCAGCCCCAGCATTTT. As protein: CASSPGGSNQPQHF. This chain connects TRBV28 to TRBJ1-5, with 7 bases fitting TRBD1. The CDR3 has 14 amino acids. V gave up 6 bases and J gave up 1 base; unmatched junction bases: 3. CDR1 and CDR2 (germline): MDHEN, SYDVKM.

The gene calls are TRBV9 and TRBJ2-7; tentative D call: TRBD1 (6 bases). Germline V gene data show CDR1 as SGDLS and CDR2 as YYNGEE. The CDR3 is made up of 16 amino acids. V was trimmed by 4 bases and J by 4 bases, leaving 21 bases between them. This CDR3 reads CASSLTGRPGGYEQYF. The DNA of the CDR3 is TGTGCCAGCAGCCTTACAGGGCGGCCGGGCGGATACGAGCAGTACTTC.

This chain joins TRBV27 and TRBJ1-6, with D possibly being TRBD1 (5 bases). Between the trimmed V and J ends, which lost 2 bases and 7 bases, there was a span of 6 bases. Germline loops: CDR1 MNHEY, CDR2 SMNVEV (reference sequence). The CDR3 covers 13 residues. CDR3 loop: CASSLGGNSPLHF. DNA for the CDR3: TGTGCCAGCAGTTTAGGGGGAAATTCACCCCTCCACTTT.

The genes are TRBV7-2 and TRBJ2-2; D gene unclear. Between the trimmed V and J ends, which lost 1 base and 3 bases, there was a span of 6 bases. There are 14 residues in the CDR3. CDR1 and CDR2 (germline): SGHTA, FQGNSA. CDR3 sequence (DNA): TGTGCCAGCAGCTTAGATCGGTACACCGGGGAGCTGTTTTTT. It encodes CASSLDRYTGELFF.

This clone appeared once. CDR3 protein: CASSKRGGRSTGELFF. Written as DNA, the CDR3 is TGTGCCAGCAGCAAGCGGGGGGGCCGGTCCACCGGGGAGCTGTTTTTT. The gene calls are TRBV11-3 and TRBJ2-2, with 10 nucleotides matching TRBD2. Germline V CDR1 and CDR2: SGHNT, YENEEA. The junction had 7 bases not matched to a gene; V was cut back by 5 bases and J by 4 bases. The length of the CDR3 is 16 residues.